Only a few counts were recorded for the clone carrying this T cell receptor beta chain. Its target is unknown. These data originate in a study of T cells after yellow fever vaccination. Germline-derived CDR1 and CDR2 are MNHEY and SMNVEV (reference sequence). There are 15 residues in the CDR3. Trimming left V 5 bases short and J 5 bases short, with 18 bases between. The study, taken as a whole, reports: Abundant bulk-derived clonotypes could contaminate FACS-sorted repertoires. Overall, a small share of clonotypes was seen in both CD4 and CD8 compartments. Detected again after the booster were most primary-vaccination clones, at 95% to 98% CD4 and about 90% CD8.

They built TCR cDNA with 5'RACE template switching, a step that put in a universal primer site and UMIs. TCRdb passed the 5' RACE reads through MiXCR, listing each CDR3 protein once. The sample gives 99,000 or so distinct CDR3 sequences, under 6.5% of which show up once; more than 40% is in the top ten. The starting material was CD8+ T cells sorted from PBMCs, obtained 10 days after the yellow fever booster vaccination. The gene calls are TRBV27 and TRBJ1-2; TRBD1 is a possible D gene (6 bases). The receptor's source is a man between 18 and 29 years old who received the YFV17D yellow fever vaccine. The CDR3 coding sequence is TGTGCCAGCAGTGCCCTTTGGGGGCGTGATTATGGCTACACCTTC. This translates into CASSALWGRDYGYTF.